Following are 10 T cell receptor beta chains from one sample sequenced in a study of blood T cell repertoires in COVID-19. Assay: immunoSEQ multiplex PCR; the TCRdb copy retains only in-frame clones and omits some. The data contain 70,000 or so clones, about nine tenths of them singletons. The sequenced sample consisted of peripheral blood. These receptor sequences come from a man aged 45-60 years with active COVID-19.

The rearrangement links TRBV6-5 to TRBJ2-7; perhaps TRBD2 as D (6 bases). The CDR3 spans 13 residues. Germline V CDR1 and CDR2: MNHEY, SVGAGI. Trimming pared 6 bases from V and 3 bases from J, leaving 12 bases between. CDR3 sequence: CASRRDQHYEQYF. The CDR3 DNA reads TGTGCCAGCAGGCGGGACCAACACTACGAGCAGTACTTC.

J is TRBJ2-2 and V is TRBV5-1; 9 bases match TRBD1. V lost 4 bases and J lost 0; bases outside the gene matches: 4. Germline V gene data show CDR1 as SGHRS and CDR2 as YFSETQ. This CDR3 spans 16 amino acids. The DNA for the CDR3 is TGCGCCAGCAGCCCACAGGGGGCGGCGAACACCGGGGAGCTGTTTTTT. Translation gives CASSPQGAANTGELFF.

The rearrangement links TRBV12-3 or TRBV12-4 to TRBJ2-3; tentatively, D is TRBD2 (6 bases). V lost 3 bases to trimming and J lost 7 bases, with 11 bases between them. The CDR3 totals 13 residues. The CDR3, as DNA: TGTGCCAGCAGTTTTGGGGGAGGATATACGCAGTATTTT. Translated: CASSFGGGYTQYF.

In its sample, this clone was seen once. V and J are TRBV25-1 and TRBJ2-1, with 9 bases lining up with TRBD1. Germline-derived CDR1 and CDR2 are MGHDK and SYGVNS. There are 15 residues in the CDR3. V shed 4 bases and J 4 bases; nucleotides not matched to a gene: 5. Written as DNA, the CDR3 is TGTGCCAGCAGTGTACCGGGACAGGGTTACAATGAGCAGTTCTTC. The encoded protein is CASSVPGQGYNEQFF.

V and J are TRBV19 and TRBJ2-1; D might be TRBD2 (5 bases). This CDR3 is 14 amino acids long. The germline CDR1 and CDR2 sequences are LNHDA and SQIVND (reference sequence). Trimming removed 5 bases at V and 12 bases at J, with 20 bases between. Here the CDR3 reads CASSRSKAAQRQFF. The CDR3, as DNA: TGTGCCAGTAGTCGGAGTAAAGCGGCCCAGCGGCAGTTCTTC.

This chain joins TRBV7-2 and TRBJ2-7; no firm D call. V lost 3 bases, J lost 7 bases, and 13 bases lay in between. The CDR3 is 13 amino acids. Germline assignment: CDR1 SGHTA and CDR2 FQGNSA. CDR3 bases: TGTGCCAGCAGCTTTAGCCTAACCGGGGAGCAGTACTTC. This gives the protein CASSFSLTGEQYF.

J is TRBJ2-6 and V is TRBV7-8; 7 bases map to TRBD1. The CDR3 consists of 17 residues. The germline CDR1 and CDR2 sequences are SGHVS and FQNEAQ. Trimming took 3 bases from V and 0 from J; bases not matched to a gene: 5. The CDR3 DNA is TGTGCCAGCAGCTTCGGGACAGTCCGCTCTGGGGCCAACGTCCTGACTTTC. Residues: CASSFGTVRSGANVLTF.

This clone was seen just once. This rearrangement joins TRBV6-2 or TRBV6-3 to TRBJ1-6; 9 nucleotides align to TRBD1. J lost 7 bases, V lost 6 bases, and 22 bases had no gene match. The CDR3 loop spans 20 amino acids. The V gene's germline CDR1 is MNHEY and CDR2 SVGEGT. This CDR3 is CASSQRPGQGDRLTNSPLHF. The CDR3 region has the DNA TGTGCCAGCAGCCAAAGGCCGGGACAGGGAGACCGGCTAACCAATTCACCCCTCCACTTT.

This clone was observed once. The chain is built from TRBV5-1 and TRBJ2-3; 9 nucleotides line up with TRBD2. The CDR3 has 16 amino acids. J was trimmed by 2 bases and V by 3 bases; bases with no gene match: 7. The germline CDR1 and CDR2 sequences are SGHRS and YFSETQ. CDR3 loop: CASSSTLAGLTDTQYF. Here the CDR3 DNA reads TGCGCCAGCAGCTCTACGCTAGCGGGACTCACAGATACGCAGTATTTT.

The CDR3 DNA reads as TGTGCCATCAGAGATCAGCCCGGGACAGGCGAGTGGAACACCATATATTTT. As protein: CAIRDQPGTGEWNTIYF. The J gene is TRBJ1-3, the V gene TRBV10-3; 8 bases are a match to TRBD1. The ends lost 6 bases at V and 7 bases at J; junction bases unmatched: 17. The CDR3 has 17 amino acids. Germline V gene sequence: CDR1 ENHRY, CDR2 SYGVKD.